The 18 T cell receptor beta chains in this list originate from one sample, sequenced in a study of T cell responses to AZD1222 COVID-19 vaccine. The assay was immunoSEQ multiplex PCR, and TCRdb's table has in-frame clones only and misses some. Counted here are about 120,000 clones, 80% to 90% occurring once; the ten biggest clones make up 2.4%. Here the sequenced sample was peripheral blood, taken on day 0 of AZD1222 vaccination. The receptor set was obtained from an adult in good health.

This clone was observed a handful of times. The CDR3 coding sequence is TGTGCCAGCTCCCTGGGGGCTGGCAATCAGCCCCAGCATTTT. As protein: CASSLGAGNQPQHF. The chain recombines TRBV18 with TRBJ1-5; possibly TRBD1 for D (6 bases). The V gene's germline CDR1 is KGHSH and CDR2 LQKENI. With 6 bases removed from V and 2 bases from J, the gap between germline ends came to 11 bases. The CDR3 has 14 amino acids.

The chain carries TRBV28 and TRBJ2-1; TRBD2 matches at 8 bases. The CDR3 is 14 amino acids. The germline CDR1 and CDR2 sequences are MDHEN and SYDVKM. Unmatched junction bases numbered 9, after V lost 7 bases and J lost 7 bases. For the CDR3, the DNA is TGTGCCAGCAATCCGGGAGGGAAAGGAAATGAGCAGTTCTTC. This gives the protein CASNPGGKGNEQFF.

This chain joins TRBV5-1 and TRBJ2-3; TRBD1 is a possible D gene (6 bases). V shed 0 bases and J shed 1 base, with 6 bases lying between them. This CDR3 comprises 14 residues. Germline assignment: CDR1 SGHRS and CDR2 YFSETQ. In nucleotides, the CDR3 is TGCGCCAGCAGCTTGGAGGGGGGCACAGATACGCAGTATTTT. This codes for CASSLEGGTDTQYF.

This clone was recorded once. The rearrangement links TRBV19 to TRBJ2-2; D is ambiguous. The CDR3 contains 12 residues. V was cut by 5 bases and J by 2 bases, with 3 bases left in between. CDR1 is LNHDA, CDR2 SQIVND, per germline (reference sequence). CDR3 protein: CASSANTGELFF. The DNA of the CDR3 is TGTGCCAGTAGTGCCAACACCGGGGAGCTGTTTTTT.

The chain joins TRBV6-5 to TRBJ2-7; no reliable D call. The CDR3 length is 13 residues. Trimming shortened V by 3 bases and J by 3 bases, and 9 bases separated the two germline ends. The V gene's germline CDR1 is MNHEY and CDR2 SVGAGI. The CDR3 nucleotides read TGTGCCAGCAGTTATGACCGTCTCTACGAGCAGTACTTC. Its protein is CASSYDRLYEQYF.

The V gene is TRBV9, the J gene TRBJ2-3; 13 nucleotides align to TRBD2. CDR3 length: 19 amino acids. With V trimmed by 3 bases and J by 2 bases, 12 bases remained unmatched. The germline V gene encodes CDR1 SGDLS and CDR2 YYNGEE. CDR3 region: CASSATSGREFSATDTQYF. As DNA, the CDR3 is TGTGCCAGCAGCGCAACTAGCGGGAGGGAGTTTAGCGCCACAGATACGCAGTATTTT.

In DNA, the CDR3 is TGTGCCAGCAGCCGAACTAGACAGGGCGCTGGGGCCAACGTCCTGACTTTC. Its protein is CASSRTRQGAGANVLTF. The chain carries TRBV3-1 (or the pseudogene TRBV3-2) and TRBJ2-6; TRBD1 agrees at 7 bases. CDR3 size: 17 residues. The V gene end was trimmed by 4 bases and the J gene end by 2 bases; junction bases not matched to a gene: 8. Germline assignment: CDR1 LGHDT and CDR2 YNNKEL (reference sequence).

The rearrangement links TRBV29-1 to TRBJ1-2; D remains unclear. CDR1 is SQVTM, CDR2 ANQGSEA, per germline. Deletions cut 4 bases from V and 2 bases from J, with 11 bases between. The CDR3 covers 13 residues. The CDR3 protein is CSVVVIDNYGYTF. In nucleotides, the CDR3 is TGCAGCGTTGTGGTCATAGACAACTATGGCTACACCTTC.

V is TRBV5-1 and J is TRBJ2-3, with D possibly TRBD2 on 5 matching bases. V was clipped by 3 bases and J by 3 bases, with 11 bases between them. Germline V gene lookup returns CDR1 SGHRS and CDR2 YFSETQ. The CDR3 totals 14 residues. The CDR3: CASSSRTGTDTQYF. CDR3 sequence (DNA): TGCGCCAGCAGCTCCCGTACGGGGACAGATACGCAGTATTTT. Drawing the rest from reference TRBV5-1 and TRBJ2-3, the complete variable domain is KAGVTQTPRYLIKTRGQQVTLSCSPISGHRSVSWYQQTPGQGLQFLFEYFSETQRNKGNFPGRFSGRQFSNSRSEMNVSTLELGDSALYLCASSSRTGTDTQYFGPGTRLTVL.

V usage is TRBV7-3 and J usage is TRBJ2-3; 7 bases align to TRBD1. This CDR3 region has 14 residues. Germline values: CDR1 SGHTA, CDR2 FQGTGA. The CDR3 loop is CASLDRDPSDTQYF. As DNA, the CDR3 is TGTGCTTCACTCGACAGGGATCCATCAGATACGCAGTATTTT.

The chain links TRBV19 to TRBJ1-3; 8 nucleotides line up with TRBD1. This CDR3 has 15 amino acids. Germline V CDR1 and CDR2: LNHDA, SQIVND (reference sequence). V lost 7 bases to trimming and J lost 0 bases; unmatched junction nucleotides: 5. CDR3 residues: CASTRQGSSGNTIYF. In DNA form, the CDR3 reads TGTGCCAGTACGAGACAGGGGAGCTCTGGAAACACCATATATTTT.

This chain uses TRBV12-3 or TRBV12-4 with TRBJ1-3; no definite D call. The CDR3 is made up of 13 amino acids. The V end was cut by 3 bases, the J end by 6 bases, with 9 bases between. For the CDR3, the DNA is TGTGCCAGCAGTTTGGCCGGGTTAAACACCATATATTTT. Translation: CASSLAGLNTIYF.

The CDR3 nucleotides are TGTGCCAGCAGCGGAACAGGGGGCAAAAACATTCAGTACTTC. Its protein product is CASSGTGGKNIQYF. The J gene is TRBJ2-4, the V gene TRBV2; 8 bases are a match to TRBD1. With 6 bases clipped from V and 3 bases from J, the junction kept 4 bases outside the gene matches. The CDR3 is 14 residues long. The germline gives CDR1 SNHLY, CDR2 FYNNEI.

The V and J genes are TRBV7-2 and TRBJ2-7; no definite D call. CDR3 length: 13 amino acids. Trimming removed 3 bases at V and 5 bases at J, with 11 bases between. Germline loops: CDR1 SGHTA, CDR2 FQGNSA. The CDR3 protein is CASSLAYRDEQYF. CDR3 in DNA: TGTGCCAGCAGCTTGGCTTACCGTGACGAGCAGTACTTC.

V gene TRBV9 combines with J gene TRBJ2-5, with D unresolved. Trimming stripped 3 bases from V and 2 bases from J, with 11 bases between. The CDR3 spans 14 residues. The germline V gene has CDR1 SGDLS and CDR2 YYNGEE. This CDR3 reads CASSARSAQETQYF. The CDR3 DNA reads as TGTGCCAGCAGCGCGCGGAGCGCTCAAGAGACCCAGTACTTC. Variable domain in full (rest from reference TRBV9 and TRBJ2-5): DSGVTQTPKHLITATGQRVTLRCSPRSGDLSVYWYQQSLDQGLQFLIQYYNGEERAKGNILERFSAQQFPDLHSELNLSSLELGDSALYFCASSARSAQETQYFGPGTRLLVL.

This chain connects TRBV6-1 to TRBJ1-1; D is undetermined. CDR1 is MNHNS, CDR2 SASEGT, per germline. Trimming cost V 3 bases and J 1 base, with 12 bases left between them. This CDR3 contains 15 residues. CDR3 DNA sequence: TGTGCCAGCAGTGACCGCCGGAGTGGGAACACTGAAGCTTTCTTT. It translates to CASSDRRSGNTEAFF.

This clone was seen just once. Written as DNA, the CDR3 is TGTGCCAGCAGCCCGAGGGAGAACACTGAAGCTTTCTTT. Amino acids: CASSPRENTEAFF. The chain combines TRBV7-9 with TRBJ1-1; the D is unclear. This CDR3 region has 13 residues. Germline V gene data show CDR1 as SEHNR and CDR2 as FQNEAQ (reference sequence). Deletions cut 5 bases from V and 1 base from J, with 8 bases between.

The V gene is TRBV20-1, the J gene TRBJ2-3; 9 bases are shared with TRBD2. The junction had 7 bases not matched to a gene; V was cut back by 3 bases and J by 3 bases. Germline V gene sequence: CDR1 DFQATT, CDR2 SNEGSKA (reference sequence). The CDR3 runs 15 residues. The CDR3 is CSASRAGGGTDTQYF. In DNA, the CDR3 is TGCAGTGCTAGTAGAGCGGGAGGCGGGACAGATACGCAGTATTTT.